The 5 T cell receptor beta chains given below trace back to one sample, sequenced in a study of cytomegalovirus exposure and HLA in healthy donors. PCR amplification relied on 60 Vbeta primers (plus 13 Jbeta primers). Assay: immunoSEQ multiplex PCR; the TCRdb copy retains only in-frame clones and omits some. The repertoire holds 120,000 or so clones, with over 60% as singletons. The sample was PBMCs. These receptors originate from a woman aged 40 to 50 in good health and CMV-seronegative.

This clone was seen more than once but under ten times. CDR3 nucleotide sequence: TGTGCCAGCAGCCAGGTTTCGCGACTAGCGGAAGAGACCCAGTACTTC. Translated, it gives CASSQVSRLAEETQYF. The V gene is TRBV4-2, the J gene TRBJ2-5, with TRBD2 matching 9 bases. V gave up 3 bases and J gave up 3 bases; unmatched junction bases: 8. Germline V gives CDR1 LGHNA, CDR2 YNFKEQ. This CDR3 has 16 amino acids.

The DNA of the CDR3 is TGTGCCAGCAGTTTAGGGACGGGGACACCACCCCTCCACTTT. Its translation: CASSLGTGTPPLHF. This chain joins TRBV27 and TRBJ1-6; possible D gene TRBD1, 6 bases. Germline V CDR1 and CDR2: MNHEY, SMNVEV (reference sequence). The CDR3 is 14 residues long. With 2 bases removed from V and 11 bases from J, the gap between germline ends came to 13 bases.

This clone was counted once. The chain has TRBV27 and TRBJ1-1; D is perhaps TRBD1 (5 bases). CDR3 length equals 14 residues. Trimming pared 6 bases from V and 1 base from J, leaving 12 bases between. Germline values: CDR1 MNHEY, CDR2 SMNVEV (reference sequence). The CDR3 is CASRSGGTNTEAFF. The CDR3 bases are TGTGCCAGCAGATCGGGAGGGACGAACACTGAAGCTTTCTTT.

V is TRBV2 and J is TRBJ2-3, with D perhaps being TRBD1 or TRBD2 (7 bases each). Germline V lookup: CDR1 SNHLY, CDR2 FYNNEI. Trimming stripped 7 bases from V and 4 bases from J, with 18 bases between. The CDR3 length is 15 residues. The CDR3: CASTEAGGGADTQYF. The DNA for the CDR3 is TGTGCCAGCACCGAAGCAGGGGGGGGTGCAGATACGCAGTATTTT.

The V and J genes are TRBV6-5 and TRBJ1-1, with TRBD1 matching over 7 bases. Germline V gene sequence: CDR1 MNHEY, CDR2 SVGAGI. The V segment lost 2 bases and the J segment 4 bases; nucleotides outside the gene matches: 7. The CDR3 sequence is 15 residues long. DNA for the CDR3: TGTGCCAGCAGTTACAAGGGGGCTGGGGGCACTGAAGCTTTCTTT. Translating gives CASSYKGAGGTEAFF.